A selection of T cell receptor beta chains follows, all from one sample in a study of T cells after posttransplantation cyclophosphamide. This table comes from immunoSEQ multiplex PCR, and its TCRdb copy is limited to in-frame clones, with some not included. The sample has some 16,000 clones; roughly 84% are singletons. Source: PBMCs, taken less than 400 days after allogeneic stem cell transplant with calcineurin inhibitor and methotrexate. Source of these receptors: a male patient in his late teens or twenties who received an allogeneic stem cell transplant from a related donor, was CMV-positive, and had no GVHD. Some of the T cells might come from the graft donor. Each CDR3 is given with its conserved first and last residue. A D gene is named only where the DNA matches it firmly. A clone size is listed for some rows: how often the clone was seen (once, few, many), or a class if it is expanded.

d_call j_call clone_size v_call cdr3_length cdr3_aa cdr3_nt
TRBD1 TRBJ2-7 . TRBV28 14 CASSWGTEVYEQYF TGTGCCAGCAGTTGGGGGACAGAGGTCTACGAGCAGTACTTC
TRBD1 TRBJ2-1 . TRBV2 13 CASSETQGYEQFF TGTGCCAGCAGTGAGACACAGGGGTATGAGCAGTTCTTC
. TRBJ2-3 . TRBV7-2 14 CASSLGSPPDTQYF TGTGCCAGCAGCTTAGGTAGTCCTCCAGATACGCAGTATTTT
. TRBJ1-2 . TRBV7-3 15 CASSLAVQANYGYTF TGTGCCAGCAGCTTAGCGGTACAGGCTAACTATGGCTACACCTTC
. TRBJ2-5 . TRBV7-2 16 CASSLRRGTSQETQYF TGTGCCAGCAGCTTGCGCAGGGGAACCTCACAAGAGACCCAGTACTTC
TRBD2 TRBJ2-3 . TRBV4-3 18 CASSQEPHLAASTDTQYF TGCGCCAGCAGCCAAGAGCCCCATCTAGCGGCTAGCACAGATACGCAGTATTTT
TRBD1 TRBJ2-6 . TRBV6-1 19 CASSEVGQKFSSGANVLTF TGTGCCAGCAGTGAAGTGGGACAGAAATTTTCCTCTGGGGCCAACGTCCTGACTTTC
. TRBJ1-1 few TRBV6-5 13 CASSVGGGTEAFF TGTGCCAGCAGTGTGGGAGGGGGGACTGAAGCTTTCTTT
TRBD1 TRBJ2-2 . TRBV4-1 16 CASSQPGTGKTGELFF TGCGCCAGCAGCCAACCCGGGACAGGGAAAACCGGGGAGCTGTTTTTT
. TRBJ2-7 . TRBV30 15 CAWSVRLVGSYEQYF TGTGCCTGGAGTGTCCGGCTAGTTGGGTCTTACGAGCAGTACTTC
. TRBJ1-2 . TRBV11-3 17 CASSLGLRRVFNYGYTF TGTGCCAGCAGCTTAGGACTTCGCCGGGTTTTCAACTATGGCTACACCTTC
TRBD2 TRBJ2-2 . TRBV5-1 15 CASSLLGGDTGELFF TGCGCCAGCAGCTTGCTCGGGGGGGACACCGGGGAGCTGTTTTTT
. TRBJ1-2 . TRBV7-2 14 CASSLDIAGPGYTF TGTGCCAGCAGCTTAGATATTGCAGGCCCTGGCTACACCTTC
. TRBJ1-1 . TRBV21-1 13 CASRRLGGTEAFF TGTGCCAGCCGGCGGTTGGGGGGCACTGAAGCTTTCTTT
. TRBJ1-2 . TRBV4-1 11 CASSQARVHTF TGCGCCAGCAGCCAAGCCCGTGTCCACACCTTC
TRBD1 TRBJ1-3 few TRBV5-4 15 CASSLATGAGNTIYF TGTGCCAGCAGCCTTGCGACAGGGGCCGGAAACACCATATATTTT
. TRBJ1-5 . TRBV6-1 14 CASSRQANNQPQHF TGTGCCAGCAGTCGACAGGCTAACAATCAGCCCCAGCATTTT
TRBD1 TRBJ2-7 . TRBV18 15 CASSPPETGPYEQYF TGTGCCAGCTCACCCCCCGAGACAGGGCCCTACGAGCAGTACTTC
TRBD1 TRBJ2-7 . TRBV29-1 16 CSALTFTGTGLYEQYF TGCAGCGCCCTTACCTTTACCGGGACAGGACTCTACGAGCAGTACTTC
TRBD2 TRBJ2-2 . TRBV11-3 16 CASSGRLAGDTGELFF TGTGCCAGCAGCGGGCGACTAGCGGGAGACACCGGGGAGCTGTTTTTT
. TRBJ2-7 . TRBV5-4 15 CASSPPGGGSYEQYF TGTGCCAGCAGCCCACCCGGGGGAGGCTCCTACGAGCAGTACTTC
TRBD1 TRBJ1-4 . TRBV2 16 CASSPRRQGLGEKLFF TGTGCCAGCAGTCCACGACGACAGGGACTAGGGGAAAAACTGTTTTTT
. TRBJ2-2 . TRBV19 15 CASTKGGTGTGELFF TGTGCCAGTACCAAGGGGGGGACGGGGACCGGGGAGCTGTTTTTT
TRBD2 TRBJ2-1 . TRBV18 16 CASSLRTSVNYSEQFF TGTGCCAGCTCACTTCGGACTAGCGTAAACTACAGTGAGCAGTTCTTC
. TRBJ2-7 . TRBV9 15 CASSYFRQRIYEQYF TGTGCCAGCAGCTATTTTAGACAGAGGATCTACGAGCAGTACTTC
TRBD2 TRBJ2-1 . TRBV29-1 10 CSVAGGEQFF TGCAGCGTTGCGGGGGGTGAGCAGTTCTTC
. TRBJ2-5 . TRBV2 13 CASSVRMGETQYF TGTGCCAGCAGTGTCAGGATGGGAGAGACCCAGTACTTC
. TRBJ1-2 . TRBV14 14 CASSQVEAIYGYTF TGTGCCAGCAGCCAAGTTGAGGCGATCTATGGCTACACCTTC
TRBD2 TRBJ2-3 . TRBV5-5 16 CASSSTFSGTTDTQYF TGTGCCAGCAGCTCCACTTTTAGCGGGACGACAGATACGCAGTATTTT
. TRBJ2-1 . TRBV19 20 CASSLGGTLGIVGTYNEQFF TGTGCCAGTAGCCTTGGAGGGACCCTGGGGATCGTCGGGACTTACAATGAGCAGTTCTTC
. TRBJ2-7 . TRBV5-8 14 CASSMIGGGSEQYF TGTGCCAGCAGCATGATTGGGGGCGGGTCCGAGCAGTACTTC
TRBD2 TRBJ2-3 . TRBV6-4 16 CASSDSGGSGPDTQYF TGTGCCAGCAGTGACTCCGGGGGGTCAGGTCCAGATACGCAGTATTTT
. TRBJ2-5 . TRBV10-3 16 CAISVREGELAETQYF TGTGCCATCAGTGTAAGGGAAGGAGAACTAGCAGAGACCCAGTACTTC
. TRBJ2-7 . TRBV11-1 12 CASSPQGYEQYF TGTGCCAGCAGCCCACAGGGTTACGAGCAGTACTTC
. TRBJ1-1 . TRBV21-1 10 CASLDTEAFF TGTGCCAGCCTCGACACTGAAGCTTTCTTT
. TRBJ2-1 . TRBV7-7 13 CASSPPGESEQFF TGTGCCAGCAGCCCCCCAGGGGAGAGTGAGCAGTTCTTC
. TRBJ2-2 . TRBV6-6 14 CASSANLKTGELFF TGTGCCAGCAGTGCTAACTTGAAAACCGGGGAGCTGTTTTTT
. TRBJ2-7 . TRBV28 12 CASSLMYYEQYF TGTGCCAGCAGTTTAATGTACTACGAGCAGTACTTC
. TRBJ2-3 . TRBV15 16 CATSRDGRRSTDTQYF TGTGCCACCAGCAGAGATGGCAGGCGTAGCACAGATACGCAGTATTTT
TRBD1 TRBJ1-1 . TRBV7-2 15 CASSPRTGANTEAFF TGTGCCAGCAGCCCCAGGACAGGGGCGAACACTGAAGCTTTCTTT
. TRBJ2-3 . TRBV6-5 14 CASSRLGSTDTQYF TGTGCCAGCAGTCGACTCGGGAGCACAGATACGCAGTATTTT
. TRBJ2-2 . TRBV4-3 15 CASSLNARNTGELFF TGCGCCAGCAGCCTTAACGCCAGAAACACCGGGGAGCTGTTTTTT
. TRBJ2-6 . TRBV5-1 17 CASSPYRGSSGANVLTF TGCGCCAGCAGCCCTTACCGGGGAAGCTCTGGGGCCAACGTCCTGACTTTC
. TRBJ1-5 . TRBV27 12 CASSLWGGPQHF TGTGCCAGCAGTTTATGGGGGGGGCCCCAGCATTTT
. TRBJ1-6 . TRBV7-8 16 CASSLGFGPNNSPLHF TGTGCCAGCAGCTTAGGGTTCGGTCCTAATAATTCACCCCTCCACTTT
. TRBJ2-3 . TRBV4-3 17 CASSQIGLTEGRDTQYF TGCGCCAGCAGCCAAATCGGACTAACGGAGGGGAGAGATACGCAGTATTTT
TRBD2 TRBJ2-4 . TRBV5-6 17 CASSRYGTSGAKNIQYF TGTGCCAGCAGCCGATACGGGACTAGCGGAGCCAAAAACATTCAGTACTTC
TRBD1 TRBJ1-4 . TRBV5-5 16 CASSLRQGATNEKLFF TGTGCCAGCAGCTTACGACAGGGGGCAACTAATGAAAAACTGTTTTTT
. TRBJ1-4 . TRBV4-1 15 CASSQDGRSNEKLFF TGCGCCAGCAGCCAAGACGGGAGATCCAATGAAAAACTGTTTTTT
TRBD1 TRBJ2-5 . TRBV6-1 16 CASSGLQGLEVETQYF TGTGCCAGCAGTGGCCTACAGGGGCTGGAGGTGGAGACCCAGTACTTC
TRBD1 TRBJ1-1 . TRBV28 15 CASSPRTGRNTEAFF TGTGCCAGCAGCCCGCGGACAGGGAGAAACACTGAAGCTTTCTTT
TRBD1 TRBJ2-2 . TRBV4-3 16 CASSQPGTGKTGELFF TGCGCCAGCAGCCAACCCGGGACAGGGAAAACCGGGGAGCTGTTTTTT
TRBD2 TRBJ2-1 . TRBV7-9 15 CASSRTSGRANEQFF TGTGCCAGCAGCCGGACTAGCGGGAGGGCAAATGAGCAGTTCTTC
TRBD2 TRBJ2-1 . TRBV5-5 16 CASSFLGGGTVDEQFF TGTGCCAGCAGCTTTCTGGGGGGAGGGACTGTCGATGAGCAGTTCTTC